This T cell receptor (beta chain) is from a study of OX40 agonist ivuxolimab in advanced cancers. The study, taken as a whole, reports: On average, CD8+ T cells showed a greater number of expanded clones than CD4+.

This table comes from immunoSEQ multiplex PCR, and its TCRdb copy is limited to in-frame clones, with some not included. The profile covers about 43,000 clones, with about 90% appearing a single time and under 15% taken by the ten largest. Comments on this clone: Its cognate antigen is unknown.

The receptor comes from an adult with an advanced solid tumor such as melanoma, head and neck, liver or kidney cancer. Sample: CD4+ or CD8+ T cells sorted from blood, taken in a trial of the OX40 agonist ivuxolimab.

This chain's CDR3 is CASSIAGVDDEKLFF. The CDR3 bases are TGTGCCAGCAGTATAGCAGGGGTTGACGATGAAAAACTGTTTTTT. The chain uses TRBV11-2 and TRBJ1-4; D might be TRBD1 (6 bases). This CDR3 has 15 amino acids. Germline V gives CDR1 SGHAT, CDR2 FQNNGV. Trimming took off 6 bases at V and 6 bases at J, with 17 bases between the two ends.